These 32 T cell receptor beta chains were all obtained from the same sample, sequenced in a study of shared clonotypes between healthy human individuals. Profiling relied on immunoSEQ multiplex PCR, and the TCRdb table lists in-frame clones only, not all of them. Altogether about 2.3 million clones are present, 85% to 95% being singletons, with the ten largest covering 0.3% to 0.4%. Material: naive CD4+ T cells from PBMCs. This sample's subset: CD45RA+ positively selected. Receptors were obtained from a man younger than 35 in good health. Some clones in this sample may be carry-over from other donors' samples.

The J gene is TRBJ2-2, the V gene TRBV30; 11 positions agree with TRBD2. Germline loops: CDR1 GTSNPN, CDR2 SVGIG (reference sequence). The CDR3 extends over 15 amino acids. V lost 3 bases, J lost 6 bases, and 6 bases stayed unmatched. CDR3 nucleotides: TGTGCCTGGAGACTAGCGGGAGTGTTGGCCGGGGAGCTGTTTTTT. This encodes CAWRLAGVLAGELFF.

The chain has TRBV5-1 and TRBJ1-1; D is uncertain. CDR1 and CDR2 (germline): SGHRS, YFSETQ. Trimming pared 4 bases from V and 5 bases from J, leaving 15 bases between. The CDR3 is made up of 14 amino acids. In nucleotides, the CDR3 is TGCGCCAGCAGCCCCGACGGCTTCTTGACTGAAGCTTTCTTT. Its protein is CASSPDGFLTEAFF.

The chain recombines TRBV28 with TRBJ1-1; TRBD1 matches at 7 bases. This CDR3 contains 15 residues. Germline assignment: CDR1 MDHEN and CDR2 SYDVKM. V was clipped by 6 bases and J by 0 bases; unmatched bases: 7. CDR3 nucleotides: TGTGCCAGCAGGGGCGGGGACAGCATGAACACTGAAGCTTTCTTT. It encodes CASRGGDSMNTEAFF.

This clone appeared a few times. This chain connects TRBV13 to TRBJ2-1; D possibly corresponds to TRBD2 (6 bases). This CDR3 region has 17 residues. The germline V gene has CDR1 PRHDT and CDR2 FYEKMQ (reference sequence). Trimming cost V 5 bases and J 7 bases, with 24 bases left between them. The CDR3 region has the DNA TGTGCCAGCAGCATAGACGGGTCGGGAGTTTTCTCGAATGAGCAGTTCTTC. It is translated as CASSIDGSGVFSNEQFF.

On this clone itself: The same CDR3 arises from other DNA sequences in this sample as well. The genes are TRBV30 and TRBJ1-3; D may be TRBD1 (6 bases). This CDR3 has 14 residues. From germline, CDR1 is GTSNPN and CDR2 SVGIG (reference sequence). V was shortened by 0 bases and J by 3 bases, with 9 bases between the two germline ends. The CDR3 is CAWSVQGGGNTIYF. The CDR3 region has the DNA TGTGCCTGGAGTGTACAGGGCGGTGGAAACACCATATATTTT.

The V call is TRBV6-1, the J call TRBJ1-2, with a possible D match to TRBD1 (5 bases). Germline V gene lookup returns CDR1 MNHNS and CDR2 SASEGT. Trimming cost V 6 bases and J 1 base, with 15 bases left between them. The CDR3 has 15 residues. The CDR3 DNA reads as TGTGCCAGCAGGGGCCCGGGAAGGGGTAACTATGGCTACACCTTC. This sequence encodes CASRGPGRGNYGYTF.

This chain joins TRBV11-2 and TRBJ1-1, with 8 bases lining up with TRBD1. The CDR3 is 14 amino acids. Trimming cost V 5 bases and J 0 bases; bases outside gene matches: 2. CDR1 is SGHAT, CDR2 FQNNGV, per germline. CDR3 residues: CASSQTGVNTEAFF. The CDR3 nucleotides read TGTGCCAGCAGCCAGACAGGGGTGAACACTGAAGCTTTCTTT.

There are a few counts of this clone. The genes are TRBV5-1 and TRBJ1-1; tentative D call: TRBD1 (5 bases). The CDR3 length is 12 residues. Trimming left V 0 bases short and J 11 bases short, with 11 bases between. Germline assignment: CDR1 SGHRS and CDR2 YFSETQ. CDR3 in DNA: TGCGCCAGCAGCTTGGACCTCCGGGGGGCTTTCTTT. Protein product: CASSLDLRGAFF.

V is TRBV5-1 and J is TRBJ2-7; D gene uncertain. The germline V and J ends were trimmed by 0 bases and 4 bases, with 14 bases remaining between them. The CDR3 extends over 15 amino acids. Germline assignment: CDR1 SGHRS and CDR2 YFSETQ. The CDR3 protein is CASSLVGIDAYEQYF. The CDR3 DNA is TGCGCCAGCAGCTTGGTTGGTATCGACGCGTACGAGCAGTACTTC.

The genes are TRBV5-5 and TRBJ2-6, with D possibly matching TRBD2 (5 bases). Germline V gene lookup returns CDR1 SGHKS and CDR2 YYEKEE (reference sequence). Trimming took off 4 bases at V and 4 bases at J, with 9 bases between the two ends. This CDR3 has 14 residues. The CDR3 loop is CASSPGNGANVLTF. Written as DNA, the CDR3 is TGTGCCAGCAGCCCGGGAAACGGGGCCAACGTCCTGACTTTC.

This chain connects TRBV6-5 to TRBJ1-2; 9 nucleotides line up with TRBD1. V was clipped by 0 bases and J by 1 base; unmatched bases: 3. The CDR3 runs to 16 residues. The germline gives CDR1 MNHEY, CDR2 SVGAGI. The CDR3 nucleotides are TGTGCCAGCAGTTACTCAGCGGGACAGGGTAACTATGGCTACACCTTC. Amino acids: CASSYSAGQGNYGYTF.

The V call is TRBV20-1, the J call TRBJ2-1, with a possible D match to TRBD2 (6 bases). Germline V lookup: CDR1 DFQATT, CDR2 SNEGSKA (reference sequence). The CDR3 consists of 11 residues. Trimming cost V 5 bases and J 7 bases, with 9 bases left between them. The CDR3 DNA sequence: TGCAGTGCTCCGAGCGGGAATGAGCAGTTCTTC. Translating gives CSAPSGNEQFF.

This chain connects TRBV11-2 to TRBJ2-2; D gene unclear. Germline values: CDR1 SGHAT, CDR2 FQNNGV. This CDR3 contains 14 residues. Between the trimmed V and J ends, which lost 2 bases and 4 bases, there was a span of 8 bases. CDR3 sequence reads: CASSLPVATGELFF. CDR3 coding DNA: TGTGCCAGCAGCTTACCGGTGGCCACCGGGGAGCTGTTTTTT. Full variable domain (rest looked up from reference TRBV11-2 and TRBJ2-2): EAGVAQSPRYKIIEKRQSVAFWCNPISGHATLYWYQQILGQGPKLLIQFQNNGVVDDSQLPKDRFSAERLKGVDSTLKIQPAKLEDSAVYLCASSLPVATGELFFGEGSRLTVL.

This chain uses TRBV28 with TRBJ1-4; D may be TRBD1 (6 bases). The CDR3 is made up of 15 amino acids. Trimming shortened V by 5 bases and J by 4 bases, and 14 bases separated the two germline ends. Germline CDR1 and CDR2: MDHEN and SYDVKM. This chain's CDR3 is CASSLPTGLNEKLFF. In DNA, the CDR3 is TGTGCCAGCAGTCTACCCACAGGGCTTAATGAAAAACTGTTTTTT.

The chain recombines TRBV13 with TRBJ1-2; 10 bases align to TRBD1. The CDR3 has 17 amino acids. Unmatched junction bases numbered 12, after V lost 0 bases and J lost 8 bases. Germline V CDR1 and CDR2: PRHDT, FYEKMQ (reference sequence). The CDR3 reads CASSLGGTGARARGYTF. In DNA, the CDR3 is TGTGCCAGCAGCTTAGGTGGGACAGGGGCGCGCGCGAGGGGCTACACCTTC.

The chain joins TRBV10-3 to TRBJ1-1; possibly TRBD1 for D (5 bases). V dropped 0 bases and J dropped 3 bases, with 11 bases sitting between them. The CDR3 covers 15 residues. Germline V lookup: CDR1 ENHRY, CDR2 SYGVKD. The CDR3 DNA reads TGTGCCATCAGTGAGTCGGCAGGGCCTTACACTGAAGCTTTCTTT. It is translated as CAISESAGPYTEAFF.

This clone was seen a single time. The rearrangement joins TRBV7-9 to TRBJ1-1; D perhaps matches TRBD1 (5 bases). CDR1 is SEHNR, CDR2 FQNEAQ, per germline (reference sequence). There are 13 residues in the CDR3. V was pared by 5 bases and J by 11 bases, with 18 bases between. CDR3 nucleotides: TGTGCCAGCAGCCCACCCCCCGGGGCGCGGGCTTTCTTT. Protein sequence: CASSPPPGARAFF.

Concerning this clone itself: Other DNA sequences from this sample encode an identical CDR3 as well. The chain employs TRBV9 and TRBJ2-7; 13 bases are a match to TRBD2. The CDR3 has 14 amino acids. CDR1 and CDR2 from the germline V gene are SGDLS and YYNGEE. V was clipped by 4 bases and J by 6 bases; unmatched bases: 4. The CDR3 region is CASSPRTSGSEQYF. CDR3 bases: TGTGCCAGCAGCCCCCGGACTAGCGGGAGCGAGCAGTACTTC.

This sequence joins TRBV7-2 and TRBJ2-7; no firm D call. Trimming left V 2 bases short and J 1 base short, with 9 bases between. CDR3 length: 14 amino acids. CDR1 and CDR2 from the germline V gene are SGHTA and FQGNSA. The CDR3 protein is CASSLTAPSYEQYF. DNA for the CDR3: TGTGCCAGCAGCTTAACTGCCCCATCCTACGAGCAGTACTTC.

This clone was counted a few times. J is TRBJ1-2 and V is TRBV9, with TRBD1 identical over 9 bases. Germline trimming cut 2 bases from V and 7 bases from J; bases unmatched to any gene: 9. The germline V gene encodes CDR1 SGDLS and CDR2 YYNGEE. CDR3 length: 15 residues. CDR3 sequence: CASSVRRDRASGYTF. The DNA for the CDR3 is TGTGCCAGCAGCGTCCGCCGGGACAGGGCGAGTGGCTACACCTTC. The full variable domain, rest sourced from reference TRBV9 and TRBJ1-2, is DSGVTQTPKHLITATGQRVTLRCSPRSGDLSVYWYQQSLDQGLQFLIQYYNGEERAKGNILERFSAQQFPDLHSELNLSSLELGDSALYFCASSVRRDRASGYTFGSGTRLTVV.

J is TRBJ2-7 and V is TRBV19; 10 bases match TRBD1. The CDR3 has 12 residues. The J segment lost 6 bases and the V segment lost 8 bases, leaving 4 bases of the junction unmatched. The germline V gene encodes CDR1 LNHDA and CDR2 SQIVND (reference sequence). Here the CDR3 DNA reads TGTGCCAGTCGGGACAGGGGCTCCGAGCAGTACTTC. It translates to CASRDRGSEQYF.

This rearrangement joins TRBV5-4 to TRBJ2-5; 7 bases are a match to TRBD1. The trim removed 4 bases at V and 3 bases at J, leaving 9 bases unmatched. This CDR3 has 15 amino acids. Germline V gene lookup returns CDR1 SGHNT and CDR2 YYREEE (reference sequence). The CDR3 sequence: CASSRPGGVEETQYF. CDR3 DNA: TGTGCCAGCAGCCGGCCAGGGGGAGTTGAAGAGACCCAGTACTTC.

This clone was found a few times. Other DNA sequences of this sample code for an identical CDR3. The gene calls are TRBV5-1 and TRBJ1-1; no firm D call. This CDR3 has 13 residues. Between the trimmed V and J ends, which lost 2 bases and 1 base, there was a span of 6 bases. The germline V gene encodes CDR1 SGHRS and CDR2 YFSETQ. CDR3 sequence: CASSFRENTEAFF. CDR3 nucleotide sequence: TGCGCCAGCAGCTTTCGGGAGAACACTGAAGCTTTCTTT.

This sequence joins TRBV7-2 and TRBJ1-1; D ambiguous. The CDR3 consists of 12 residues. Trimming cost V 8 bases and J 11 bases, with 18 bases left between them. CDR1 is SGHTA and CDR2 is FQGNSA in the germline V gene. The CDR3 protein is CASGSSLKAAFF. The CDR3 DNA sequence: TGTGCCAGCGGATCATCGTTAAAGGCGGCTTTCTTT.

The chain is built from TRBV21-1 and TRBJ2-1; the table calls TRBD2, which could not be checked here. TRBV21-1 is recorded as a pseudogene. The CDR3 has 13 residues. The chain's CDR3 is CASSLTTGNEQFF. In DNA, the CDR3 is TGTGCCAGCAGCTTGACTACGGGGAATGAGCAGTTCTTC.

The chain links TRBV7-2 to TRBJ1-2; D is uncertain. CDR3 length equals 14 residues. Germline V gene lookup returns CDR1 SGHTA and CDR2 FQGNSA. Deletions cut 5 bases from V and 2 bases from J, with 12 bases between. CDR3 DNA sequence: TGTGCCAGCAGCCCCGGGTACAGCAACTATGGCTACACCTTC. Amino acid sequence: CASSPGYSNYGYTF. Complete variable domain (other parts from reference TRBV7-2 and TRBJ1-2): GAGVSQSPSNKVTEKGKDVELRCDPISGHTALYWYRQSLGQGLEFLIYFQGNSAPDKSGLPSDRFSAERTGGSVSTLTIQRTQQEDSAVYLCASSPGYSNYGYTFGSGTRLTVV.

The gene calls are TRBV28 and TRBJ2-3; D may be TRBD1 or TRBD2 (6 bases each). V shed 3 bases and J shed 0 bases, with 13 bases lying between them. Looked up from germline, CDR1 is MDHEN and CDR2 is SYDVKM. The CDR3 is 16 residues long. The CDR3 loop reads CASSFGKGGSTDTQYF. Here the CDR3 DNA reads TGTGCCAGCAGTTTTGGGAAGGGGGGTAGCACAGATACGCAGTATTTT.

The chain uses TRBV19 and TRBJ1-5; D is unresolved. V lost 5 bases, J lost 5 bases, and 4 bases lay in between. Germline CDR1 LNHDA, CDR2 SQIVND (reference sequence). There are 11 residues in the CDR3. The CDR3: CASSFYQPQHF. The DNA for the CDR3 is TGTGCCAGTAGTTTCTATCAGCCCCAGCATTTT.

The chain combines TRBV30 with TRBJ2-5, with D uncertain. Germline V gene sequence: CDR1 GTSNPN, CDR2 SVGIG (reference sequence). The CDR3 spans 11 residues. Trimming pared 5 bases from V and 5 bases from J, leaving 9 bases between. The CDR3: CAWLGLETQYF. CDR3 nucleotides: TGTGCCTGGCTCGGTCTTGAGACCCAGTACTTC.

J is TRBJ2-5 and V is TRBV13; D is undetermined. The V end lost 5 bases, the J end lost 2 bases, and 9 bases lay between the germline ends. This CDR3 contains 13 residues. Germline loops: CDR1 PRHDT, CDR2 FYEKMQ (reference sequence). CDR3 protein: CASSTRPQETQYF. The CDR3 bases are TGTGCCAGCAGCACCAGGCCACAAGAGACCCAGTACTTC.

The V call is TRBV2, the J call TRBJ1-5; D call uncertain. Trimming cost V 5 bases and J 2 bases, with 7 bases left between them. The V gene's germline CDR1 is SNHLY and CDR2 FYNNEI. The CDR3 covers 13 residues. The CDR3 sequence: CASSSSRNQPQHF. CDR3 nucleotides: TGTGCCAGCAGTTCCAGCCGCAATCAGCCCCAGCATTTT.

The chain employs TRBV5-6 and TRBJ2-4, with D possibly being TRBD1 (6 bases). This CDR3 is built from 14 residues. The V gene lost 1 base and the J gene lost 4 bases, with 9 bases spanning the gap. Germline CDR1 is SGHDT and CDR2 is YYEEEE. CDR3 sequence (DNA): TGTGCCAGCAGCTTGTCAGGACAGAAAAACATTCAGTACTTC. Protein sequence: CASSLSGQKNIQYF.